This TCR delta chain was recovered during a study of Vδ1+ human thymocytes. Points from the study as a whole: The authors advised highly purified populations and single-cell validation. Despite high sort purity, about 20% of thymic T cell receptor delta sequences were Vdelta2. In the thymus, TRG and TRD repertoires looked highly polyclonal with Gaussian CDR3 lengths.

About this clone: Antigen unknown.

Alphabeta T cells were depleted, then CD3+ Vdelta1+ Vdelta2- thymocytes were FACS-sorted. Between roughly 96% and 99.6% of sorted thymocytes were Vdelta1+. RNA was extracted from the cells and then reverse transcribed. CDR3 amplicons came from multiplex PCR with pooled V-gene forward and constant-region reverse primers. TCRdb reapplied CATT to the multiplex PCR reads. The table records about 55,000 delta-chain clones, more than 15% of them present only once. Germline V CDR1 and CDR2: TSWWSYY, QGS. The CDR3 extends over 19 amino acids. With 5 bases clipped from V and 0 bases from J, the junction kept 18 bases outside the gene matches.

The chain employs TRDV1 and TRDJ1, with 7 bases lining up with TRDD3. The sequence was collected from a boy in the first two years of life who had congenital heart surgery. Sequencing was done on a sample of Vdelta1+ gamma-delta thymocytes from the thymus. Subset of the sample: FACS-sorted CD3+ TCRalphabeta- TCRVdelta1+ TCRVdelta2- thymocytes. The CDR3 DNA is TGTGCTCTTGGGACTACTACGAGGGATACCCTCTCGTACACCGATAAACTCATCTTT. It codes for CALGTTTRDTLSYTDKLIF.